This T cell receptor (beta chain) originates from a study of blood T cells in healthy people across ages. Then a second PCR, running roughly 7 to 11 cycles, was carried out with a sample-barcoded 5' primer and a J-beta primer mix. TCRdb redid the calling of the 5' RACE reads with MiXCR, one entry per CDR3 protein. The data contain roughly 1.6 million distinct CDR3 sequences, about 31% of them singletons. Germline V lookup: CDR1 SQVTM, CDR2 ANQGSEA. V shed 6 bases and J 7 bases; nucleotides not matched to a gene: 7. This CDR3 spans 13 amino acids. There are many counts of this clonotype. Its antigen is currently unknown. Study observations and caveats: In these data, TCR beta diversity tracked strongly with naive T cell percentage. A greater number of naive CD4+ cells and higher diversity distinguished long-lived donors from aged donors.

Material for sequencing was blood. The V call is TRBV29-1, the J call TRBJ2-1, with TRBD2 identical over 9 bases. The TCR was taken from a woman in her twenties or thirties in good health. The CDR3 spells CSVGLARWNEQFF. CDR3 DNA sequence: TGCAGCGTGGGACTAGCCCGGTGGAATGAGCAGTTCTTC.